This is a list of T cell receptor beta chains from one sample in a study of blood T cell repertoires in COVID-19. Clones were sequenced by immunoSEQ multiplex PCR, and TCRdb holds only the in-frame ones, with some missing. The sample yields about 220,000 clones, around 81% seen once. The material sequenced was peripheral blood. Every receptor here comes from a human donor in a cohort sampled during active COVID-19. The CDR3 runs from the conserved cysteine through the conserved F or W. The order of the fields is D gene, V gene, clone size, J gene, CDR3 protein, CDR3 DNA. The D gene is left open where the match is weak. Clone size, where shown, is once, few, many, or a class for clones that have expanded.

D gene: TRBD2
V gene: TRBV27
clone size: .
J gene: TRBJ2-7
CDR3 protein: CASGAGGSYEQYF
CDR3 DNA: TGTGCCAGCGGGGCGGGGGGCTCCTACGAGCAGTACTTC

D gene: .
V gene: TRBV3-1/TRBV3-2
clone size: .
J gene: TRBJ2-2
CDR3 protein: CASSQVQGGGELFF
CDR3 DNA: TGTGCCAGCAGCCAAGTCCAGGGTGGAGGGGAGCTGTTTTTT

D gene: .
V gene: TRBV19
clone size: .
J gene: TRBJ2-2
CDR3 protein: CASKNTGELFF
CDR3 DNA: TGTGCCAGCAAAAACACCGGGGAGCTGTTTTTT

D gene: .
V gene: TRBV6-5
clone size: .
J gene: TRBJ1-1
CDR3 protein: CASSYSIPGNTEAFF
CDR3 DNA: TGTGCCAGCAGTTACTCGATACCGGGGAACACTGAAGCTTTCTTT

D gene: .
V gene: TRBV3-1/TRBV3-2
clone size: .
J gene: TRBJ1-3
CDR3 protein: CASSPRQGHTIYF
CDR3 DNA: TGTGCCAGCAGCCCCCGGCAGGGGCACACCATATATTTT

D gene: .
V gene: TRBV5-1
clone size: .
J gene: TRBJ1-6
CDR3 protein: CASRTAGGNSPLHF
CDR3 DNA: TGCGCCAGCAGGACCGCGGGGGGTAATTCACCCCTCCACTTT

D gene: TRBD2
V gene: TRBV15
clone size: .
J gene: TRBJ2-5
CDR3 protein: CATSIGTSGRAGGETQYF
CDR3 DNA: TGTGCCACCAGCATTGGGACTAGCGGGAGGGCCGGGGGAGAGACCCAGTACTTC

D gene: .
V gene: TRBV5-1
clone size: once
J gene: TRBJ1-2
CDR3 protein: CASSAAGGRNYGYTF
CDR3 DNA: TGCGCCAGCAGCGCGGCGGGGGGGAGAAACTATGGCTACACCTTC

D gene: .
V gene: TRBV19
clone size: .
J gene: TRBJ1-5
CDR3 protein: CASSIGLSSSLGGSNQPQHF
CDR3 DNA: TGTGCCAGTAGTATAGGGCTCTCATCCTCTTTGGGGGGTAGCAATCAGCCCCAGCATTTT

D gene: .
V gene: TRBV6-1
clone size: .
J gene: TRBJ1-3
CDR3 protein: CASSEAGPWDIARNTIYF
CDR3 DNA: TGTGCCAGCAGTGAAGCGGGACCCTGGGACATAGCAAGAAACACCATATATTTT

D gene: TRBD2
V gene: TRBV9
clone size: once
J gene: TRBJ2-7
CDR3 protein: CASSVSGVGYEQYF
CDR3 DNA: TGTGCCAGCAGCGTGAGCGGGGTGGGCTACGAGCAGTACTTC

D gene: .
V gene: TRBV9
clone size: once
J gene: TRBJ1-5
CDR3 protein: CASSLSVNQPQHF
CDR3 DNA: TGTGCCAGCAGCCTTAGTGTAAACCAGCCCCAGCATTTT

D gene: .
V gene: TRBV28
clone size: once
J gene: TRBJ2-7
CDR3 protein: CASSLFYRLVYEQYF
CDR3 DNA: TGTGCCAGCAGTTTATTTTACCGACTGGTCTACGAGCAGTACTTC

D gene: .
V gene: TRBV7-3
clone size: .
J gene: TRBJ2-3
CDR3 protein: CASSSLGTDTQYF
CDR3 DNA: TGTGCCAGCAGCTCGCTAGGAACAGATACGCAGTATTTT

D gene: .
V gene: TRBV6-6
clone size: .
J gene: TRBJ1-2
CDR3 protein: CASSYNRFGGYTF
CDR3 DNA: TGTGCCAGCAGTTACAACAGGTTTGGGGGCTACACCTTC

D gene: .
V gene: TRBV3-1/TRBV3-2
clone size: .
J gene: TRBJ1-1
CDR3 protein: CASSPGQMNTEAFF
CDR3 DNA: TGTGCCAGCAGCCCCGGACAGATGAACACTGAAGCTTTCTTT

D gene: .
V gene: TRBV5-5
clone size: .
J gene: TRBJ2-1
CDR3 protein: CASSLDQRERWNEQFF
CDR3 DNA: TGTGCCAGCAGCCTGGACCAACGGGAGCGATGGAATGAGCAGTTCTTC

D gene: TRBD1
V gene: TRBV5-6
clone size: .
J gene: TRBJ2-7
CDR3 protein: CASSWTGEIYEQYF
CDR3 DNA: TGTGCCAGCAGCTGGACAGGGGAGATCTACGAGCAGTACTTC

D gene: TRBD2
V gene: TRBV5-1
clone size: .
J gene: TRBJ2-5
CDR3 protein: CASSLGGTSGEETQYF
CDR3 DNA: TGCGCCAGCAGCTTGGGTGGGACTAGCGGGGAAGAGACCCAGTACTTC

D gene: .
V gene: TRBV7-9
clone size: .
J gene: TRBJ2-1
CDR3 protein: CASSPGLPEQFF
CDR3 DNA: TGTGCCAGCAGCCCTGGACTCCCTGAGCAGTTCTTC

D gene: .
V gene: TRBV19
clone size: .
J gene: TRBJ2-7
CDR3 protein: CASTSPISYEQYF
CDR3 DNA: TGTGCCAGCACTTCCCCTATCTCCTACGAGCAGTACTTC

D gene: .
V gene: TRBV27
clone size: .
J gene: TRBJ1-2
CDR3 protein: CASSLSQGIDGYTF
CDR3 DNA: TGTGCCAGCAGTTTATCCCAGGGTATCGATGGCTACACCTTC

D gene: TRBD2
V gene: TRBV27
clone size: few
J gene: TRBJ2-1
CDR3 protein: CASSLSPPTSGIYNEQFF
CDR3 DNA: TGTGCCAGCAGTTTATCGCCCCCGACTAGCGGGATTTACAATGAGCAGTTCTTC

D gene: .
V gene: TRBV3-1/TRBV3-2
clone size: .
J gene: TRBJ2-5
CDR3 protein: CASSLQREGGQETQYF
CDR3 DNA: TGTGCCAGCAGCCTGCAGAGGGAAGGAGGACAAGAGACCCAGTACTTC

D gene: TRBD1
V gene: TRBV7-9
clone size: .
J gene: TRBJ2-1
CDR3 protein: CASSPQGARQFF
CDR3 DNA: TGTGCCAGCAGTCCCCAGGGGGCGCGGCAGTTCTTC

D gene: TRBD2
V gene: TRBV5-1
clone size: .
J gene: TRBJ2-3
CDR3 protein: CASSSGLVRGTDTQYF
CDR3 DNA: TGCGCCAGCAGCTCCGGACTAGTTAGAGGTACAGATACGCAGTATTTT

D gene: .
V gene: TRBV9
clone size: .
J gene: TRBJ1-1
CDR3 protein: CASSSKGLGKNTEAFF
CDR3 DNA: TGTGCCAGCAGCTCCAAGGGACTCGGGAAGAACACTGAAGCTTTCTTT

D gene: TRBD1
V gene: TRBV6-5
clone size: .
J gene: TRBJ1-4
CDR3 protein: CASRTRDRGYEKLFF
CDR3 DNA: TGTGCCAGCAGGACACGGGACAGGGGCTACGAAAAACTGTTTTTT

D gene: TRBD1
V gene: TRBV4-3
clone size: .
J gene: TRBJ1-1
CDR3 protein: CASSRNTGGWEAFF
CDR3 DNA: TGCGCCAGCAGCCGCAACACAGGGGGCTGGGAAGCTTTCTTT

D gene: TRBD1
V gene: TRBV19
clone size: few
J gene: TRBJ2-3
CDR3 protein: CASSIRERQGPRGDTQYF
CDR3 DNA: TGTGCCAGTAGTATAAGGGAGCGACAGGGGCCGAGGGGAGATACGCAGTATTTT

D gene: .
V gene: TRBV7-2
clone size: .
J gene: TRBJ1-1
CDR3 protein: CASSRGGNTEAFF
CDR3 DNA: TGTGCCAGCAGTCGTGGCGGGAACACTGAAGCTTTCTTT

D gene: TRBD1
V gene: TRBV9
clone size: .
J gene: TRBJ2-1
CDR3 protein: CASSGRTGIYNEQFF
CDR3 DNA: TGTGCCAGCAGCGGAAGGACAGGGATATACAATGAGCAGTTCTTC

D gene: .
V gene: TRBV3-1/TRBV3-2
clone size: .
J gene: TRBJ2-3
CDR3 protein: CASSPQIRDGLTDTQYF
CDR3 DNA: TGTGCCAGCAGCCCGCAGATAAGGGATGGACTCACAGATACGCAGTATTTT

D gene: .
V gene: TRBV5-1
clone size: .
J gene: TRBJ2-1
CDR3 protein: CASSLAPTGSYNEQFF
CDR3 DNA: TGCGCCAGCAGCTTGGCCCCCACAGGCTCATACAATGAGCAGTTCTTC

D gene: .
V gene: TRBV21-1
clone size: .
J gene: TRBJ2-1
CDR3 protein: CASSKDSKGLRNQGSYNEQFF
CDR3 DNA: TGTGCCAGCAGCAAAGATTCTAAGGGACTACGAAACCAGGGATCCTACAATGAGCAGTTCTTC

D gene: .
V gene: TRBV7-2
clone size: once
J gene: TRBJ1-3
CDR3 protein: CASSLARGTGNTIYF
CDR3 DNA: TGTGCCAGCAGCTTAGCCCGGGGGACGGGAAACACCATATATTTT

D gene: .
V gene: TRBV18
clone size: .
J gene: TRBJ1-4
CDR3 protein: CASSPPFGDNEKLFF
CDR3 DNA: TGTGCCAGCTCACCACCCTTCGGAGATAATGAAAAACTGTTTTTT

D gene: .
V gene: TRBV6-5
clone size: .
J gene: TRBJ1-4
CDR3 protein: CASREGGAGEKLFF
CDR3 DNA: TGTGCCAGCAGGGAGGGGGGGGCCGGTGAAAAACTGTTTTTT

D gene: .
V gene: TRBV15
clone size: .
J gene: TRBJ2-5
CDR3 protein: CATSRDRSSGETQYF
CDR3 DNA: TGTGCCACCAGCAGAGATCGGAGTAGCGGAGAGACCCAGTACTTC

D gene: .
V gene: TRBV7-9
clone size: .
J gene: TRBJ2-5
CDR3 protein: CASSPTHQETQYF
CDR3 DNA: TGTGCCAGCAGCCCTACTCATCAAGAGACCCAGTACTTC

D gene: TRBD1
V gene: TRBV30
clone size: .
J gene: TRBJ1-2
CDR3 protein: CANPHRGFNGYTF
CDR3 DNA: TGTGCCAACCCCCACAGGGGGTTTAATGGCTACACCTTC

D gene: .
V gene: TRBV24-1
clone size: .
J gene: TRBJ1-2
CDR3 protein: CATSEGTTAAYGYTF
CDR3 DNA: TGTGCCACCAGTGAGGGCACCACAGCCGCCTATGGCTACACCTTC

D gene: .
V gene: TRBV4-1
clone size: .
J gene: TRBJ2-3
CDR3 protein: CASSQGRGPTDTQYF
CDR3 DNA: TGCGCCAGCAGCCAAGGCAGGGGCCCCACAGATACGCAGTATTTT

D gene: TRBD1
V gene: TRBV18
clone size: once
J gene: TRBJ2-1
CDR3 protein: CASSPVPGQGPSSYNEQFF
CDR3 DNA: TGTGCCAGCTCACCCGTCCCGGGACAGGGACCGAGCTCCTACAATGAGCAGTTCTTC

D gene: TRBD2
V gene: TRBV7-9
clone size: few
J gene: TRBJ2-5
CDR3 protein: CASSLEVGTSGKETQYF
CDR3 DNA: TGTGCCAGCAGCTTAGAGGTGGGGACTAGCGGGAAAGAGACCCAGTACTTC

D gene: TRBD1
V gene: TRBV19
clone size: .
J gene: TRBJ1-5
CDR3 protein: CASTPTGQGNQPQHF
CDR3 DNA: TGTGCCAGTACCCCAACCGGACAGGGGAATCAGCCCCAGCATTTT

D gene: .
V gene: TRBV19
clone size: .
J gene: TRBJ1-4
CDR3 protein: CASSTTTGLGEKLFF
CDR3 DNA: TGTGCCAGTAGTACGACGACAGGTCTCGGAGAAAAACTGTTTTTT

D gene: .
V gene: TRBV28
clone size: .
J gene: TRBJ1-5
CDR3 protein: CASIWAGGLSNQPQHF
CDR3 DNA: TGTGCCAGCATCTGGGCGGGGGGGCTGAGCAATCAGCCCCAGCATTTT

D gene: .
V gene: TRBV19
clone size: .
J gene: TRBJ1-6
CDR3 protein: CASTPTESYNSPLHF
CDR3 DNA: TGTGCCAGTACTCCTACAGAGTCCTATAATTCACCCCTCCACTTT

D gene: TRBD1
V gene: TRBV19
clone size: .
J gene: TRBJ2-1
CDR3 protein: CASRRQGQRDEQFF
CDR3 DNA: TGTGCCAGTAGAAGACAGGGGCAAAGAGATGAGCAGTTCTTC

D gene: TRBD1
V gene: TRBV7-2
clone size: .
J gene: TRBJ1-2
CDR3 protein: CASSPQTGEENGYTF
CDR3 DNA: TGTGCCAGCAGCCCCCAGACAGGGGAGGAAAATGGCTACACCTTC

D gene: .
V gene: TRBV2
clone size: once
J gene: TRBJ1-2
CDR3 protein: CASSEALGGDYTF
CDR3 DNA: TGTGCCAGCAGTGAAGCGCTGGGGGGTGACTACACCTTC

D gene: .
V gene: TRBV4-2
clone size: .
J gene: TRBJ1-1
CDR3 protein: CASSQDRQGNTEAFF
CDR3 DNA: TGTGCCAGCAGCCAAGATCGGCAGGGGAACACTGAAGCTTTCTTT

D gene: .
V gene: TRBV19
clone size: .
J gene: TRBJ2-6
CDR3 protein: CASSIWRRETGANVLTF
CDR3 DNA: TGTGCCAGTAGTATTTGGCGGAGAGAAACCGGGGCCAACGTCCTGACTTTC

D gene: TRBD1
V gene: TRBV5-1
clone size: .
J gene: TRBJ2-3
CDR3 protein: CASSWGQGADTQYF
CDR3 DNA: TGCGCCAGCAGCTGGGGACAGGGAGCAGATACGCAGTATTTT

D gene: TRBD1
V gene: TRBV5-1
clone size: .
J gene: TRBJ1-2
CDR3 protein: CASSSGQGMSGYTF
CDR3 DNA: TGCGCCAGCAGCTCGGGACAGGGGATGAGTGGCTACACCTTC

D gene: TRBD2
V gene: TRBV6-5
clone size: .
J gene: TRBJ2-3
CDR3 protein: CASQRGDETDTQYF
CDR3 DNA: TGTGCCAGCCAACGGGGGGATGAGACAGATACGCAGTATTTT